One T cell receptor beta chain is described in this entry. The antigen remains unidentified. The repertoire was sequenced with immunoSEQ multiplex PCR; TCRdb's copy has only in-frame clones and lacks some. This table has around 14,000 clones, around 74% appearing once. This sample stems from a study of T cells after posttransplantation cyclophosphamide. Findings of the study overall: TRB clonality was highly associated with recipient CMV seropositivity and reactivation. Later blood repertoires were often dominated by clones from the donor CD8+ memory compartment. TRB overlap between skin or GI tissue T cells and blood was limited.

This related bone marrow graft donor gave peripheral blood on the day of marrow donation. This TCR was sampled from a man aged 45-65 years. The sample was memory CD4+ T cells sorted from PBMCs.

CDR3 nucleotide sequence: TGTGCCAGCAGCCTCGGGGGAGGGTCCCCTGAAGCTTTCTTT. It yields the protein CASSLGGGSPEAFF. This chain uses TRBV14 with TRBJ1-1, with D possibly matching TRBD1 (5 bases). There are 14 residues in the CDR3. Trimming cost V 4 bases and J 6 bases, with 15 bases left between them. Per germline, CDR1 SGHDN and CDR2 FVKESK.